Shown below are 7 T cell receptor beta chains from a single sample sequenced in a study of OX40 agonist ivuxolimab in advanced cancers. Measured with immunoSEQ multiplex PCR; TCRdb has only the in-frame clones, and not every one. The profile covers about 100,000 clones, with roughly 94% appearing a single time and about 0.18% taken by the ten largest. The material was CD4+ or CD8+ T cells sorted from blood, obtained in a trial of the OX40 agonist ivuxolimab. These receptor sequences come from an adult with an advanced solid tumor such as melanoma, head and neck, liver or kidney cancer.

This chain uses TRBV7-8 with TRBJ1-2, with 10 nucleotides matching TRBD1. CDR1 and CDR2 (germline): SGHVS, FQNEAQ. J gave up 8 bases and V 5 bases, and 5 bases lay outside the gene matches. This CDR3 comprises 13 residues. This CDR3 reads CASSGTGAGGYTF. The CDR3 coding sequence is TGTGCCAGCAGCGGGACAGGGGCGGGAGGCTACACCTTC.

The chain joins TRBV9 to TRBJ2-7; possibly TRBD2 for D (6 bases). Per the germline V gene, CDR1 is SGDLS and CDR2 is YYNGEE. This CDR3 has 15 residues. The germline V and J ends were trimmed by 0 bases and 2 bases, with 12 bases remaining between them. The DNA of the CDR3 is TGTGCCAGCAGCGTAGGCGGGGTTTCCGCCTACGAGCAGTACTTC. This gives the protein CASSVGGVSAYEQYF.

The chain is built from TRBV27 and TRBJ2-7; TRBD2 matches at 12 bases. Germline CDR1 is MNHEY and CDR2 is SMNVEV (reference sequence). The CDR3 runs to 16 residues. The ends lost 5 bases at V and 5 bases at J; junction bases unmatched: 10. The CDR3 is CASSPGLAGTPNEQYF. DNA for the CDR3: TGTGCCAGCAGTCCAGGACTAGCGGGAACTCCCAACGAGCAGTACTTC.

The genes are TRBV11-3 and TRBJ2-7; weak D call: TRBD1 (6 bases). V was pared by 5 bases and J by 2 bases, with 13 bases between. This CDR3 comprises 14 residues. Looked up from germline, CDR1 is SGHNT and CDR2 is YENEEA. For the CDR3, the DNA is TGTGCCAGCAGCCCCCACAGGGACGCCTACGAGCAGTACTTC. Translating it yields CASSPHRDAYEQYF.

The chain has TRBV23-1 and TRBJ2-3; 7 positions match TRBD2. TRBV23-1 is placed among ORFs of uncertain function. This CDR3 is built from 15 residues. The J segment lost 7 bases and the V segment lost 6 bases, leaving 13 bases of the junction unmatched. CDR3 region: CASRPGGRECHTQYF. The CDR3 DNA follows: TGCGCCAGCAGACCCGGAGGGCGGGAGTGTCATACGCAGTATTTT.

This clone has only one observation. J is TRBJ1-3 and V is TRBV19; D might be TRBD1 (5 bases). The CDR3 has 14 amino acids. Between the trimmed V and J ends, which lost 5 bases and 4 bases, there was a span of 12 bases. In germline, CDR1 is LNHDA, CDR2 SQIVND (reference sequence). Here the CDR3 reads CASSRDPGGNTIYF. CDR3 nucleotide sequence: TGTGCCAGTAGTCGGGACCCTGGCGGAAACACCATATATTTT.

The chain employs TRBV4-3 and TRBJ1-1; D is uncertain. Trimming cost V 0 bases and J 0 bases, with 11 bases left between them. CDR1 and CDR2 (germline): LGHNA, YSLEER. The CDR3 is 16 residues long. The CDR3: CASSQDPGDMNTEAFF. Written as DNA, the CDR3 is TGCGCCAGCAGCCAAGATCCAGGCGACATGAACACTGAAGCTTTCTTT.